These T cell receptor beta chains were read from a single sample in a study of shared clonotypes between healthy human individuals. Some clones are missing from TCRdb's copy, which holds only in-frame ones; the method was immunoSEQ multiplex PCR. In the table there are some 2,000,000 clones, about 94% of which are singletons. Input material: naive CD8+ T cells sorted from blood. These receptor sequences come from a man younger than 30 in good health. Each CDR3 is given with its conserved first and last residue. D genes are given only for firm matches.

v_call,j_call,cdr3_length,d_call,cdr3_aa
TRBV5-1,TRBJ2-7,12,.,CASSWRGYEQYF
TRBV28,TRBJ2-3,18,TRBD2,CASSPSLAGGPYTDTQYF
TRBV6-5,TRBJ2-5,14,.,CASSYSNRQETQYF
TRBV11-2,TRBJ2-5,16,TRBD2,CASSPGTSEGQETQYF
TRBV15,TRBJ2-5,15,.,CATSRGPGDQETQYF
TRBV5-6,TRBJ2-1,16,TRBD2,CASSSRTSGGYNEQFF
TRBV6-5,TRBJ2-7,15,TRBD1,CASSYLDRASYEQYF
TRBV5-6,TRBJ2-7,14,TRBD2,CASSLGLANYEQYF
TRBV4-1,TRBJ2-1,15,.,CASSQPHREIDEQFF
TRBV29-1,TRBJ1-1,14,TRBD1,CSVEDLGTGYGAFF
TRBV9,TRBJ1-2,13,TRBD1,CASSAGTGYGYTF
TRBV11-2,TRBJ1-5,14,.,CASSLGGSNQPQHF
TRBV19,TRBJ1-2,15,.,CASSIVRGSSGGYTF
TRBV10-1,TRBJ2-3,15,TRBD1,CASSEVWQGADTQYF
TRBV25-1,TRBJ1-2,12,.,CASSKFGDGYTF
TRBV27,TRBJ2-2,13,.,CASSPNGEGELFF
TRBV27,TRBJ2-3,15,TRBD2,CASSLGNGGVDTQYF
TRBV7-9,TRBJ2-1,18,TRBD2,CASSLLLAGGTAYNEQFF
TRBV20-1,TRBJ2-3,10,.,CSGNGDTQYF
TRBV28,TRBJ2-5,15,.,CASSQGSGYQETQYF
TRBV9,TRBJ1-6,18,.,CASSVVAEPGGNNSPLHF
TRBV4-3,TRBJ1-2,14,TRBD1,CASSPGTGDYGYTF
TRBV4-1,TRBJ1-1,17,.,CASSQEIREGKNTEAFF
TRBV27,TRBJ1-2,13,TRBD1,CASSFPGGYGYTF
TRBV10-2,TRBJ2-7,17,TRBD2,CASSEYGTSVPSYEQYF
TRBV29-1,TRBJ2-2,13,TRBD1,CSAGQLNTGELFF